The 17 T cell receptor beta chains in this list originate from one sample, sequenced in a study of early T cells in non-severe SARS-CoV-2 infection. Each CDR3 protein gets one entry after TCRdb re-called the 5' RACE reads with MiXCR. Seen here are fewer than 60,000 distinct CDR3 sequences, 10% to 15% observed once, and the top ten hold around 9.1%. Sequencing was carried out using whole blood. The receptor source for this set is an adult who was a healthcare worker with PCR-confirmed SARS-CoV-2 infection or an uninfected control (not recorded which).

The sample holds a few counts of this clonotype. The J gene is TRBJ1-4, the V gene TRBV6-1; D perhaps matches TRBD1 (5 bases). Germline CDR1 MNHNS, CDR2 SASEGT. The CDR3 sequence is 13 residues long. Trimming took 5 bases from V and 8 from J, leaving 12 bases between them. CDR3 region: CASSYYRGEKLFF. CDR3 DNA sequence: TGTGCCAGCAGTTACTACCGGGGCGAAAAACTGTTTTTT.

This clonotype was seen many times. The V and J genes are TRBV19 and TRBJ2-6, with a weak D call TRBD1 (5 bases). The CDR3 contains 15 residues. Germline-derived CDR1 and CDR2 are LNHDA and SQIVND (reference sequence). V was clipped by 4 bases and J by 2 bases, with 9 bases between them. The CDR3 nucleotides read TGTGCCAGTAGTACGACAGTGACTGGGGCCAACGTCCTGACTTTC. Translating gives CASSTTVTGANVLTF.

This chain links TRBV7-8 with TRBJ1-1; tentative D call: TRBD1 (5 bases). CDR3 length: 15 residues. V lost 8 bases to trimming and J lost 0 bases, with 16 bases between them. Germline V CDR1 and CDR2: SGHVS, FQNEAQ. The CDR3: CASGGVAGMNTEAFF. In nucleotides, the CDR3 is TGTGCCAGCGGGGGGGTGGCAGGGATGAACACTGAAGCTTTCTTT.

The V and J genes are TRBV7-9 and TRBJ1-2; maybe TRBD1 (6 bases). Trimming cost V 2 bases and J 4 bases, with 17 bases left between them. CDR3 length equals 16 residues. Per germline, CDR1 SEHNR and CDR2 FQNEAQ (reference sequence). CDR3 nucleotide sequence: TGTGCCAGCAGCTTACTCAGCGGGGGCGCAGTCTATGGCTACACCTTC. Translation gives CASSLLSGGAVYGYTF. Full variable domain (outside the CDR3, taken from reference TRBV7-9 and TRBJ1-2): DTGVSQNPRHKITKRGQNVTFRCDPISEHNRLYWYRQTLGQGPEFLTYFQNEAQLEKSRLLSDRFSAERPKGSFSTLEIQRTEQGDSAMYLCASSLLSGGAVYGYTFGSGTRLTVV.

This clonotype has at least ten counts. V usage is TRBV20-1 and J usage is TRBJ2-6; D is uncertain. The length of the CDR3 is 15 residues. CDR1 is DFQATT, CDR2 SNEGSKA, per germline (reference sequence). V lost 3 bases and J 0 bases, leaving 9 bases between the germline ends. CDR3 coding DNA: TGCAGTGCTAGGACGGTCAGCTCTGGGGCCAACGTCCTGACTTTC. Amino acid sequence: CSARTVSSGANVLTF.

This clonotype was picked up a small number of times. V usage is TRBV29-1 and J usage is TRBJ1-1, with D tentatively TRBD1 (5 bases). CDR1 and CDR2 from the germline V gene are SQVTM and ANQGSEA. The ends were cut back, 6 bases at V and 7 bases at J, with 24 bases in the middle. The CDR3 has 15 amino acids. The CDR3 region is CSVGRRGTEGIEAFF. The CDR3, as DNA: TGCAGCGTGGGCAGACGGGGAACGGAGGGGATTGAAGCTTTCTTT.

A few counts support this clonotype. Here the CDR3 DNA reads TGTGCCAGCAGCTCTCGGATCAGGGCCGCCGGGGAGCTGTTTTTT. This translates into CASSSRIRAAGELFF. The chain joins TRBV3-1 to TRBJ2-2, with D perhaps matching TRBD1 (5 bases). The CDR3 contains 15 residues. Trimming removed 5 bases from V and 6 bases from J, with 16 bases in between. Germline CDR1 is LGHDT and CDR2 is YNNKEL (reference sequence).

This chain connects TRBV27 to TRBJ2-3; 9 positions agree with TRBD1. Trimming removed 5 bases from V and 4 bases from J; junction bases left unmatched: 7. CDR3 size: 15 residues. The germline CDR1 and CDR2 sequences are MNHEY and SMNVEV (reference sequence). The CDR3 nucleotides read TGTGCCAGCAGTCCCGGACAGGGGAGGGCAGATACGCAGTATTTT. Translated, it gives CASSPGQGRADTQYF.

The chain combines TRBV28 with TRBJ2-7; D tentatively fits TRBD1 or TRBD2 (5 bases each). The germline CDR1 and CDR2 sequences are MDHEN and SYDVKM. This CDR3 contains 14 residues. Trimming took 3 bases from V and 4 from J, leaving 13 bases between them. Here the CDR3 reads CASSFGTENYEQYF. CDR3 DNA: TGTGCCAGCAGTTTTGGGACCGAGAATTACGAGCAGTACTTC.

The chain has TRBV6-2 or TRBV6-3 and TRBJ2-7, with a possible D match to TRBD2 (6 bases). With 8 bases removed from V and 7 bases from J, the gap between germline ends came to 24 bases. The CDR3 length is 15 residues. Germline loops: CDR1 MNHEY, CDR2 SVGEGT. In nucleotides, the CDR3 is TGTGCCAGCGCCCCACGGAGGACGGGGGATCGGGAGCAGTACTTC. It codes for CASAPRRTGDREQYF.

The sample holds many counts of this clonotype. The chain uses TRBV19 and TRBJ1-5; tentative D call: TRBD1 (5 bases). Per germline, CDR1 LNHDA and CDR2 SQIVND (reference sequence). The CDR3 is made up of 15 amino acids. Between the trimmed V and J ends, which lost 0 bases and 4 bases, there was a span of 10 bases. Written as DNA, the CDR3 is TGTGCCAGTAGTATAGAGGGGCCACGAAATCAGCCCCAGCATTTT. Translation: CASSIEGPRNQPQHF.

This clonotype showed up many times. V gene TRBV10-1 combines with J gene TRBJ2-5, with D possibly being TRBD1 (6 bases). Trimming took 7 bases from V and 4 from J, leaving 10 bases between them. Germline CDR1 and CDR2: WNHNN and SYGVQD (reference sequence). The CDR3 has 12 amino acids. The CDR3 here is CASNIQGETQYF. CDR3 bases: TGCGCCAGCAATATACAGGGAGAGACCCAGTACTTC.

A word on this clonotype: At one boundary the junction diverges from the germline segment, which might be a read error. The chain employs TRBV6-2 or TRBV6-3 and TRBJ2-3; 13 nucleotides match TRBD2. This CDR3 is 16 amino acids long. CDR1 and CDR2 (germline): MNHEY, SVGEGT. The chain's CDR3 is CASSYRTSGSTNTQYF. The CDR3 DNA reads as TGTGCCAGCAGTTACCGGACTAGCGGGAGCACAAATACGCAGTATTTT.

The table lists this clonotype with many counts. V gene TRBV20-1 combines with J gene TRBJ1-6; D is perhaps TRBD1 (5 bases). V lost 3 bases and J lost 8, with 17 bases in between. The CDR3 has 15 amino acids. Germline-derived CDR1 and CDR2 are DFQATT and SNEGSKA (reference sequence). CDR3 amino acids: CSARGTESSYSPLHF. For the CDR3, the DNA is TGCAGTGCTAGGGGGACGGAGAGTTCCTATTCACCCCTCCACTTT.

This clonotype was detected ten times or more. The V and J genes are TRBV6-6 and TRBJ1-3; D unclear. From germline, CDR1 is MNHNY and CDR2 SVGAGI (reference sequence). CDR3 size: 17 residues. Trimming took off 2 bases at V and 0 bases at J, with 14 bases between the two ends. CDR3 in DNA: TGTGCCAGCAGTTACCGACCCCCCCAGACCTCTGGAAACACCATATATTTT. Protein: CASSYRPPQTSGNTIYF.

There are many counts of this clonotype. The chain combines TRBV10-3 with TRBJ2-1; D is possibly TRBD2 (6 bases). The CDR3 has 13 amino acids. V lost 4 bases, J lost 2 bases, and 6 bases lay in between. Germline V gene sequence: CDR1 ENHRY, CDR2 SYGVKD. In DNA, the CDR3 is TGTGCCATCAGTGGGGGGGCCTACAATGAGCAGTTCTTC. Its translation is CAISGGAYNEQFF.

The chain has TRBV7-2 and TRBJ1-5, with a weak D call TRBD1 (5 bases). The V and J ends lost 8 bases and 2 bases respectively, with 19 bases between them. This CDR3 is 16 amino acids long. Per germline, CDR1 SGHTA and CDR2 FQGNSA. CDR3 residues: CASRREAGWGNQPQHF. The CDR3 nucleotides read TGTGCCAGCCGTAGGGAGGCAGGGTGGGGCAATCAGCCCCAGCATTTT.